These 8 T cell receptor beta chains were sequenced from one sample in a study of cytomegalovirus exposure and HLA in healthy donors. PCR was performed using 60 Vbeta and 13 Jbeta primers. The protocol was immunoSEQ multiplex PCR, while the TCRdb copy is restricted to in-frame clones and leaves out a portion. The table records approximately 190,000 clones, roughly 84% of them present only once. The sample was PBMCs. The origin of the receptors is a woman in her forties or fifties in good health and CMV-seropositive.

The rearrangement links TRBV7-6 to TRBJ2-7; 9 positions match TRBD1. This CDR3 has 15 residues. Germline lookup yields CDR1 SGHVS and CDR2 FNYEAQ. After removal of 5 bases from V and 0 bases from J, the junction contained 5 bases not matched to a gene. CDR3: CASSPGQGLSYEQYF. The DNA of the CDR3 is TGTGCCAGCAGCCCCGGACAGGGGCTCTCCTACGAGCAGTACTTC.

The chain uses TRBV2 and TRBJ2-7; TRBD1 is a possible D gene (5 bases). The germline gives CDR1 SNHLY, CDR2 FYNNEI. V lost 4 bases to trimming and J lost 6 bases, with 16 bases between them. CDR3 length equals 14 residues. This chain's CDR3 is CASSAQVFIGEQYF. The CDR3 DNA is TGTGCCAGCAGTGCACAGGTTTTTATAGGCGAGCAGTACTTC.

In this sample, this clone turned up once. The V call is TRBV29-1, the J call TRBJ2-6; D is possibly TRBD1 (7 bases). V was trimmed by 4 bases and J by 3 bases, leaving 22 bases between them. Germline-derived CDR1 and CDR2 are SQVTM and ANQGSEA. The CDR3 covers 18 residues. The CDR3 protein is CSVGGSFRGVDGANVLTF. CDR3 in DNA: TGCAGCGTTGGGGGCTCCTTCAGGGGGGTGGATGGGGCCAACGTCCTGACTTTC.

The chain recombines TRBV7-9 with TRBJ2-2; 14 bases are shared with TRBD2. This CDR3 comprises 18 residues. Germline CDR1 SEHNR, CDR2 FQNEAQ (reference sequence). Unmatched junction bases numbered 10, after V lost 5 bases and J lost 5 bases. The CDR3 spells CASSPGLAGARRTGELFF. The CDR3 coding sequence is TGTGCCAGCAGCCCGGGACTAGCGGGGGCGAGGAGGACCGGGGAGCTGTTTTTT. The full variable domain, with the rest looked up from reference TRBV7-9 and TRBJ2-2, is DTGVSQNPRHKITKRGQNVTFRCDPISEHNRLYWYRQTLGQGPEFLTYFQNEAQLEKSRLLSDRFSAERPKGSFSTLEIQRTEQGDSAMYLCASSPGLAGARRTGELFFGEGSRLTVL.

This sequence joins TRBV7-2 and TRBJ2-1; the match to TRBD1 covers 10 bases. This CDR3 is built from 16 residues. The J segment lost 5 bases and the V segment lost 5 bases, leaving 9 bases of the junction unmatched. Germline V gene lookup returns CDR1 SGHTA and CDR2 FQGNSA. Here the CDR3 DNA reads TGTGCCAGCAGCCATGAGCCGGGACAGGGGAACAATGAGCAGTTCTTC. This translates into CASSHEPGQGNNEQFF.

The chain employs TRBV6-6 and TRBJ1-2; TRBD1 is a possible D gene (5 bases). V lost 2 bases to trimming and J lost 8 bases, with 18 bases between them. This CDR3 contains 15 residues. CDR1 and CDR2 from the germline V gene are MNHNY and SVGAGI (reference sequence). This chain's CDR3 is CASSYPGGLEGGYTF. CDR3 nucleotides: TGTGCCAGCAGTTACCCTGGTGGACTGGAGGGGGGCTACACCTTC.

The chain has TRBV19 and TRBJ1-2; a possible D gene is TRBD1 (5 bases). Germline CDR1 is LNHDA and CDR2 is SQIVND (reference sequence). CDR3 size: 13 residues. V was clipped by 5 bases and J by 2 bases, with 9 bases between them. This chain's CDR3 is CASSVAGNYGYTF. CDR3 in DNA: TGTGCCAGTAGTGTCGCAGGGAACTATGGCTACACCTTC. The variable domain in full, with the rest retrieved from reference TRBV19 and TRBJ1-2, is DGGITQSPKYLFRKEGQNVTLSCEQNLNHDAMYWYRQDPGQGLRLIYYSQIVNDFQKGDIAEGYSVSREKKESFPLTVTSAQKNPTAFYLCASSVAGNYGYTFGSGTRLTVV.

V usage is TRBV5-1 and J usage is TRBJ2-2, with D maybe TRBD1 (6 bases). CDR1 SGHRS and CDR2 YFSETQ come from the germline V gene. Trimming pared 0 bases from V and 7 bases from J, leaving 10 bases between. The CDR3 runs 14 residues. The CDR3 is CASSLGTDHGELFF. The CDR3 bases are TGCGCCAGCAGCTTGGGGACAGACCACGGGGAGCTGTTTTTT.